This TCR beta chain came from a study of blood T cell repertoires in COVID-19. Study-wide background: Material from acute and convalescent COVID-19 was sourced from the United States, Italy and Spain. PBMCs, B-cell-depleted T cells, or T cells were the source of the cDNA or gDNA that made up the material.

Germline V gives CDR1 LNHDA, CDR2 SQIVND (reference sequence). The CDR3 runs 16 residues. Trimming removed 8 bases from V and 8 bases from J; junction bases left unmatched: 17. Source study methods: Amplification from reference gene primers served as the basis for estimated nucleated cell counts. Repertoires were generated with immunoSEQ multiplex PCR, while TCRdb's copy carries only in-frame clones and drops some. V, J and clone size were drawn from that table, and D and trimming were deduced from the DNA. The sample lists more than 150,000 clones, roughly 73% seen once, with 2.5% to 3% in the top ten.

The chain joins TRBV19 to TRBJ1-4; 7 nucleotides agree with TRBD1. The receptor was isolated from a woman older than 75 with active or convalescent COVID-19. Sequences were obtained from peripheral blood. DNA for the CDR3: TGTGCCAGTGCCCCCACGACAGGGTCTTCGTCGGAAAAACTGTTTTTT. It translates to CASAPTTGSSSEKLFF.